This TCR beta chain was observed in a study of blood T cell repertoires in COVID-19. Study details: Sites across the United States, Italy and Spain contributed samples from acute and convalescent COVID-19. T cells, B-cell-depleted T cells, or PBMCs provided the cDNA or gDNA that served as material.

This CDR3 is built from 15 residues. The V end was cut by 6 bases, the J end by 4 bases, with 15 bases between. Germline values: CDR1 SNHLY, CDR2 FYNNEI. Clones were sequenced by immunoSEQ multiplex PCR, and TCRdb holds only the in-frame ones, with some missing. The table records roughly 250,000 clones, 85% to 90% of them present only once. The source is a woman aged 40 to 49 who had recovered from COVID-19. Sequencing was carried out using peripheral blood. The chain links TRBV2 to TRBJ1-4, with no clear D. CDR3 loop: CASRPPSRGNEKLFF. As DNA, the CDR3 is TGTGCCAGCAGACCTCCCAGCCGGGGTAATGAAAAACTGTTTTTT.